The clone carrying this T cell receptor beta chain was seen only a few times. What it binds is not known. These data are taken from a study of identical twins. General study points: Twins showed weaker excess sharing in their beta out-of-frame sequences. Beta clonotypes that were abundant in cord blood contained fewer insertions, a pattern absent from memory repertoires. Out-of-frame TCR alpha sharing in monozygotic twins exceeded recombination model predictions.

V lost 1 base, J lost 6 bases, and 13 bases lay in between. This CDR3 is built from 15 residues. Germline V CDR1 and CDR2: SSHAT, FNYEAQ (reference sequence). From the 5' RACE reads, TCRdb called clonotypes with MiXCR, one entry per CDR3 protein. The data hold hundreds of thousands of distinct CDR3 sequences, with 5.5% to 6.5% observed a single time. This sequence joins TRBV7-7 and TRBJ2-1; no definite D call. The receptor was isolated from a man aged 18 to 35 in good health. Sequencing input: naive T cells sorted from blood. The DNA of the CDR3 is TGTGCCAGCAGCTTAGGAACTTTGGCTACCAATGAGCAGTTCTTC. Translation gives CASSLGTLATNEQFF.